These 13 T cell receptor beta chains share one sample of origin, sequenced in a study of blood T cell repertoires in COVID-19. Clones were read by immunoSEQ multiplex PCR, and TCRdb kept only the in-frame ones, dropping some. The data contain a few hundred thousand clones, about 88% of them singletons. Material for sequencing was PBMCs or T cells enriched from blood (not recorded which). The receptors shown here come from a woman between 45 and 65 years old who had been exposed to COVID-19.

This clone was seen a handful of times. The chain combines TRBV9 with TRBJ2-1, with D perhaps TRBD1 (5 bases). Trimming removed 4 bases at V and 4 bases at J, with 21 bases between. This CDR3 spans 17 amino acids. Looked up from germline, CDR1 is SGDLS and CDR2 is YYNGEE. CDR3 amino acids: CASSPRVGPASYNEQFF. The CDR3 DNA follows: TGTGCCAGCAGCCCAAGGGTGGGGCCTGCATCTTACAATGAGCAGTTCTTC.

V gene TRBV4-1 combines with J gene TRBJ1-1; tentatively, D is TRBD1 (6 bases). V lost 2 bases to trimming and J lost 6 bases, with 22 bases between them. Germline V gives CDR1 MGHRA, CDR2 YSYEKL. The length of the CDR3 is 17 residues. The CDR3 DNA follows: TGCGCCAGCAGCCAACGTGAAACAGGGTCAAGGTTCCCTGAAGCTTTCTTT. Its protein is CASSQRETGSRFPEAFF.

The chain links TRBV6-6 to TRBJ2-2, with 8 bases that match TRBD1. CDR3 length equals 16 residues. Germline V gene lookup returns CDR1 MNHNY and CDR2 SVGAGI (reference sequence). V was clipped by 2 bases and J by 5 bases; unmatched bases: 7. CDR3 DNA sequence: TGTGCCAGCAGTTACAGGCCACAGGGGGTGACCGGGGAGCTGTTTTTT. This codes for CASSYRPQGVTGELFF.

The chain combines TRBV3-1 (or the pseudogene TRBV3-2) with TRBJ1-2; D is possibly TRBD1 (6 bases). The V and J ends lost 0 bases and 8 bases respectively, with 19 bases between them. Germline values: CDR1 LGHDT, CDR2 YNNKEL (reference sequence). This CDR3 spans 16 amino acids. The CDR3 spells CASSQDGAGALRGYTF. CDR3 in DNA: TGTGCCAGCAGCCAAGATGGAGCAGGGGCTCTGAGGGGCTACACCTTC.

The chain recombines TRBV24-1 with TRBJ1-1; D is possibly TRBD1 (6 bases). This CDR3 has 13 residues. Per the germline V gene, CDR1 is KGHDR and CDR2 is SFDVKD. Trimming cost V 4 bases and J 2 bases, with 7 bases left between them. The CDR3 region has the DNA TGTGCCACCAGTGACAGGGGAAACACTGAAGCTTTCTTT. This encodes CATSDRGNTEAFF.

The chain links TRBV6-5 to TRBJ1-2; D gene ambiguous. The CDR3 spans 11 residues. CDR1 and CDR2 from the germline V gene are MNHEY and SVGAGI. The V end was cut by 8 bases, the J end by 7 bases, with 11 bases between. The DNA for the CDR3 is TGTGCCAGCGGCGGCGCGAGTGGCTACACCTTC. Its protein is CASGGASGYTF.

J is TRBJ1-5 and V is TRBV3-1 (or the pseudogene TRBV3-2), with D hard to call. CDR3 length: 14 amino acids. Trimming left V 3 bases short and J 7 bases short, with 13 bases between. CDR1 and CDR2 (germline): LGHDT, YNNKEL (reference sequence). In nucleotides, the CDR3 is TGTGCCAGCAGCCAGGTACTCGCGAAACAGCCCCAGCATTTT. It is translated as CASSQVLAKQPQHF.

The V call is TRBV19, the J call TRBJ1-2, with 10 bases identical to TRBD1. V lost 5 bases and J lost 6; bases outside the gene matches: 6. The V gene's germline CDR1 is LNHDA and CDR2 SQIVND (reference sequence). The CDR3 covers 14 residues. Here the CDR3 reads CASSPWTGGNGYTF. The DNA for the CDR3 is TGTGCCAGTAGTCCTTGGACAGGGGGTAATGGCTACACCTTC.

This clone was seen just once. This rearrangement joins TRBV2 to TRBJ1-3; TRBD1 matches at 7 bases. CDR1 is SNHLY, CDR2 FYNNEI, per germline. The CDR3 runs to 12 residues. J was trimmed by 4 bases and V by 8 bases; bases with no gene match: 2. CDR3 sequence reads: CASDREGNTIYF. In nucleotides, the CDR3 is TGTGCCAGCGACAGGGAGGGAAACACCATATATTTT.

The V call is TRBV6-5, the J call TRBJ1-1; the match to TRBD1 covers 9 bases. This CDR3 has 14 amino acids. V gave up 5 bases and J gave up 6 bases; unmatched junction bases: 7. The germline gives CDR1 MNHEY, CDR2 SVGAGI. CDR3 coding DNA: TGTGCCAGCAGTCCCTTAGGACAGGGGTCTGAAGCTTTCTTT. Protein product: CASSPLGQGSEAFF.

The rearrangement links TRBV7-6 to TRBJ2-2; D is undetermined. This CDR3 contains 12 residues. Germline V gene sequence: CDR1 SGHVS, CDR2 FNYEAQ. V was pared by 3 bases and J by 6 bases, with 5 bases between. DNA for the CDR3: TGTGCCAGCAGCTTCAGTCCCGGGGAGCTGTTTTTT. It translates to CASSFSPGELFF.

The CDR3 sequence: CASGQAFSYNEQFF. In nucleotides, the CDR3 is TGTGCCAGTGGCCAGGCATTCTCCTACAATGAGCAGTTCTTC. The chain is built from TRBV19 and TRBJ2-1; no reliable D call. V lost 8 bases to trimming and J lost 0 bases, with 11 bases between them. CDR3 length equals 14 residues. The V gene's germline CDR1 is LNHDA and CDR2 SQIVND (reference sequence).

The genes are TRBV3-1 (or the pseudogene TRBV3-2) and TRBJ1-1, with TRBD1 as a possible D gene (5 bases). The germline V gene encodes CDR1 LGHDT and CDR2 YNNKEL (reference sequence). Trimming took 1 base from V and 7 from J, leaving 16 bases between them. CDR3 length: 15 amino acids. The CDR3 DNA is TGTGCCAGCAGCCAAGGGACCCAGGGCTCCCTTGAAGCTTTCTTT. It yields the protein CASSQGTQGSLEAFF.